The next 25 T cell receptor beta chains were all read from a single sample in a study of coeliac disease. Regarding the study as a whole: Lower clonality than controls marked TRB and TRG repertoires from active celiac intraepithelial and lamina propria samples.

Only in-frame clones appear in the TCRdb table, and some are missing; sequencing was by immunoSEQ multiplex PCR. The table has a few thousand clones, under 80% seen once. Their antigens are not known. Specimen: intraepithelial lymphocytes from the gut. These receptors came from a man in his 70s with active celiac disease.

The chain couples TRBV4-3 to TRBJ2-7; TRBD1 matches 10 bases. This CDR3 comprises 15 residues. Trimming took 0 bases from V and 4 from J; bases not matched to a gene: 3. Germline V gene lookup returns CDR1 LGHNA and CDR2 YSLEER. The CDR3: CASSQEGTGEYEQYF. As DNA, the CDR3 is TGCGCCAGCAGCCAAGAAGGGACAGGGGAGTACGAGCAGTACTTC.

This clone appeared a few times. The chain couples TRBV15 to TRBJ2-5, with TRBD2 matching over 10 bases. Germline V lookup: CDR1 LNHNV, CDR2 YYDKDF (reference sequence). Losses at the gene ends were 4 bases for V and 11 bases for J; bases not matched to a gene: 19. The CDR3 contains 17 residues. In nucleotides, the CDR3 is TGTGCCACCAGCACAGTGACAAGCGGGAGGGAGGCCTACGGGCAGTACTTC. It codes for CATSTVTSGREAYGQYF.

The CDR3 loop reads CASSREGLEQYF. CDR3 nucleotides: TGTGCCAGTAGTAGGGAGGGCCTGGAGCAGTACTTC. The chain links TRBV19 to TRBJ2-7, with 7 bases that match TRBD2. The CDR3 has 12 amino acids. Germline V lookup: CDR1 LNHDA, CDR2 SQIVND (reference sequence). V shed 4 bases, J shed 7 bases, and the junction held 4 bases outside the gene matches.

V and J are TRBV15 and TRBJ1-1; the match to TRBD1 covers 7 bases. The V and J ends lost 6 bases and 7 bases, in that order; junction bases with no gene match: 11. The length of the CDR3 is 14 residues. Germline CDR1 and CDR2: LNHNV and YYDKDF (reference sequence). CDR3 loop: CATRVEGASLEAFF. DNA for the CDR3: TGTGCCACCAGAGTGGAGGGGGCGTCCCTTGAAGCTTTCTTT.

This clone was counted only a few times. V usage is TRBV6-5 and J usage is TRBJ2-7; TRBD2 aligns across 10 bases. CDR3 length: 14 amino acids. Germline CDR1 is MNHEY and CDR2 is SVGAGI. Trimming removed 7 bases from V and 7 bases from J; junction bases left unmatched: 10. CDR3 DNA: TGTGCCAGCAAACCATCTCTAGCGGGAGTTGAGCAGTACTTC. Its protein is CASKPSLAGVEQYF.

The V and J genes are TRBV4-3 and TRBJ2-2, with 9 bases fitting TRBD1. The trim removed 4 bases at V and 7 bases at J, leaving 7 bases unmatched. Germline V gene sequence: CDR1 LGHNA, CDR2 YSLEER. The CDR3 totals 15 residues. CDR3 coding DNA: TGCGCCAGCAGCCTCACAACAGGGGGCGGCGGGGAGCTGTTTTTT. It translates to CASSLTTGGGGELFF.

The rearrangement links TRBV5-1 to TRBJ2-1, with 10 bases fitting TRBD2. The CDR3 is 18 residues long. Germline CDR1 is SGHRS and CDR2 is YFSETQ. The trim removed 1 base at V and 4 bases at J, leaving 11 bases unmatched. Here the CDR3 reads CASSLQAGGPNPYNEQFF. In nucleotides, the CDR3 is TGCGCCAGCAGCTTGCAAGCGGGGGGGCCGAACCCTTACAATGAGCAGTTCTTC.

This sequence joins TRBV5-1 and TRBJ1-3; 7 bases agree with TRBD1. CDR1 SGHRS and CDR2 YFSETQ come from the germline V gene. V dropped 3 bases and J dropped 1; count of bases not matched to a gene: 1. The CDR3 extends over 14 amino acids. As DNA, the CDR3 is TGCGCCAGCAGCTCAGGGGGATCTGGAAACACCATATATTTT. Translating it yields CASSSGGSGNTIYF.

This clone was seen a handful of times. The sample carries other DNA sequences with the same CDR3. The genes are TRBV28 and TRBJ1-2; the D gene is possibly TRBD1 (5 bases). V lost 6 bases and J 2 bases, leaving 7 bases between the germline ends. CDR1 and CDR2 from the germline V gene are MDHEN and SYDVKM. This CDR3 spans 12 amino acids. CDR3 sequence reads: CASSRQNYGYTF. The DNA of the CDR3 is TGTGCCAGCAGCCGACAGAACTATGGCTACACCTTC.

This clone is large within its sample. The chain couples TRBV2 to TRBJ2-6; 14 bases agree with TRBD2. CDR3 length: 18 amino acids. V trimming: 9 bases; J trimming: 0 bases; junction bases outside the gene matches: 7. The germline gives CDR1 SNHLY, CDR2 FYNNEI. This chain's CDR3 is CASEGLAGASSGANVLTF. In nucleotides, the CDR3 is TGTGCCAGTGAGGGACTAGCGGGGGCCAGCTCTGGGGCCAACGTCCTGACTTTC.

V is TRBV19 and J is TRBJ2-5; 11 bases match TRBD2. V was clipped by 3 bases and J by 4 bases; unmatched bases: 7. Germline CDR1 reads LNHDA; CDR2 reads SQIVND (reference sequence). CDR3 length: 16 residues. Here the CDR3 DNA reads TGTGCCAGTAGTATCGGTAGCGGGAGGGCTGGAGAGACCCAGTACTTC. Translated: CASSIGSGRAGETQYF.

The chain couples TRBV7-2 to TRBJ1-1, with D possibly TRBD1 on 5 matching bases. V lost 2 bases, J lost 4 bases, and 8 bases lay in between. Germline assignment: CDR1 SGHTA and CDR2 FQGNSA. This CDR3 has 13 residues. The CDR3 coding sequence is TGTGCCAGCAGCTTACAGGGCTTCACTGAAGCTTTCTTT. It is translated as CASSLQGFTEAFF.

This chain uses TRBV27 with TRBJ2-2, with 7 nucleotides matching TRBD1. Germline V CDR1 and CDR2: MNHEY, SMNVEV (reference sequence). Germline trimming cut 5 bases from V and 13 bases from J; bases unmatched to any gene: 7. This CDR3 contains 12 residues. The CDR3 nucleotides read TGTGCCAGCAGTGAACGACAGGGCGTGCTGTTTTTT. Translated: CASSERQGVLFF.

The rearrangement links TRBV5-1 to TRBJ1-1; 8 bases are shared with TRBD1. Germline assignment: CDR1 SGHRS and CDR2 YFSETQ. The CDR3 consists of 16 residues. Trimming took 2 bases from V and 0 from J; bases not matched to a gene: 6. The CDR3 DNA is TGCGCCAGCAGCTTACGCTGGACAGGGCTGAACACTGAAGCTTTCTTT. Protein sequence: CASSLRWTGLNTEAFF.

This clone was observed once. V is TRBV19 and J is TRBJ2-7, with 11 bases identical to TRBD2. V lost 4 bases, J lost 1 base, and 3 bases stayed unmatched. This CDR3 is built from 15 residues. From germline, CDR1 is LNHDA and CDR2 SQIVND (reference sequence). CDR3 nucleotides: TGTGCCAGTAGTACCGTAGCGGGAGGGTCCTACGAGCAGTACTTC. It encodes CASSTVAGGSYEQYF.

J is TRBJ1-1 and V is TRBV27; 7 nucleotides line up with TRBD1. Germline CDR1 MNHEY, CDR2 SMNVEV (reference sequence). The CDR3 covers 14 residues. Trimming took 3 bases from V and 1 from J; bases not matched to a gene: 2. As DNA, the CDR3 is TGTGCCAGCAGTTTGACAGGGAGGAACACTGAAGCTTTCTTT. Translating gives CASSLTGRNTEAFF.

This clone ranks as large. The genes are TRBV10-3 and TRBJ2-7; D gene uncertain. With 3 bases removed from V and 0 bases from J, the gap between germline ends came to 6 bases. This CDR3 region has 13 residues. CDR1 is ENHRY and CDR2 is SYGVKD in the germline V gene. Written as DNA, the CDR3 is TGTGCCATCAGTGATGACAACTCCTACGAGCAGTACTTC. This codes for CAISDDNSYEQYF.

The chain links TRBV7-3 to TRBJ2-7, with 8 bases that match TRBD2. Trimming removed 2 bases from V and 6 bases from J; junction bases left unmatched: 6. Germline V CDR1 and CDR2: SGHTA, FQGTGA. The CDR3 has 14 amino acids. The CDR3 bases are TGTGCCAGCAGCTTATCCGGGGGGGCCGGCGAGCAGTACTTC. It yields the protein CASSLSGGAGEQYF.

This clone was seen only once. The chain recombines TRBV19 with TRBJ1-5; tentatively, D is TRBD1 (6 bases). Germline CDR1 reads LNHDA; CDR2 reads SQIVND (reference sequence). V gave up 8 bases and J gave up 2 bases, with 19 bases separating them. The CDR3 has 16 amino acids. The CDR3 protein is CASQRGNRVGNQPQHF. The CDR3 nucleotides read TGTGCCAGTCAACGAGGGAACAGGGTTGGCAATCAGCCCCAGCATTTT. Filled out from reference TRBV19 and TRBJ1-5, the complete variable domain reads DGGITQSPKYLFRKEGQNVTLSCEQNLNHDAMYWYRQDPGQGLRLIYYSQIVNDFQKGDIAEGYSVSREKKESFPLTVTSAQKNPTAFYLCASQRGNRVGNQPQHFGDGTRLSIL.

The sample holds a few counts of this clone. The V gene is TRBV10-3, the J gene TRBJ2-7; D remains ambiguous. The germline gives CDR1 ENHRY, CDR2 SYGVKD. V dropped 0 bases and J dropped 1 base, with 16 bases sitting between them. The CDR3 is 17 residues long. CDR3 in amino acids: CAISESLIPRSSYEQYF. The CDR3 DNA reads as TGTGCCATCAGTGAGTCTCTTATCCCCAGGTCATCCTACGAGCAGTACTTC.

This chain uses TRBV19 with TRBJ2-1; a possible D gene is TRBD2 (5 bases). Trimming stripped 4 bases from V and 1 base from J, with 14 bases between. This CDR3 spans 16 amino acids. Per the germline V gene, CDR1 is LNHDA and CDR2 is SQIVND (reference sequence). This CDR3 is CASSKKGVGSYNEQFF. In nucleotides, the CDR3 is TGTGCCAGTAGTAAGAAGGGAGTAGGTTCCTACAATGAGCAGTTCTTC.

The rearrangement links TRBV5-4 to TRBJ2-3; 10 bases are shared with TRBD1. Germline V CDR1 and CDR2: SGHNT, YYREEE (reference sequence). This CDR3 has 15 amino acids. V dropped 5 bases and J dropped 1; count of bases not matched to a gene: 4. CDR3 sequence: CASRRDRGGTDTQYF. CDR3 bases: TGTGCCAGCAGACGGGACAGGGGAGGCACAGATACGCAGTATTTT.

A single count supports this clone. The chain recombines TRBV5-1 with TRBJ1-2; possibly TRBD1 for D (5 bases). V was cut by 4 bases and J by 0 bases, with 16 bases left in between. The CDR3 spans 16 residues. CDR1 is SGHRS, CDR2 YFSETQ, per germline. The CDR3 protein is CASSAYTPRANYGYTF. Written as DNA, the CDR3 is TGCGCCAGCAGCGCCTACACACCCAGGGCTAACTATGGCTACACCTTC.

V usage is TRBV11-2 and J usage is TRBJ1-1; D might be TRBD1 (5 bases). The CDR3 totals 18 residues. Trimming left V 4 bases short and J 2 bases short, with 23 bases between. The germline CDR1 and CDR2 sequences are SGHAT and FQNNGV. CDR3 amino acids: CASSYNPYRSGVNTEAFF. CDR3 bases: TGTGCCAGCAGCTACAACCCATATCGATCGGGGGTAAACACTGAAGCTTTCTTT.

This clone was seen a handful of times. The CDR3 DNA reads TGCAGCGTTGAAGGTAGGGAGGGCCACGCTGAGCAGTTCTTC. Translated: CSVEGREGHAEQFF. V and J are TRBV29-1 and TRBJ2-1; TRBD2 aligns across 7 bases. CDR3 length: 14 residues. Germline V gene sequence: CDR1 SQVTM, CDR2 ANQGSEA. The junction had 9 bases not matched to a gene; V was cut back by 1 base and J by 9 bases.